This is a list of T cell receptor beta chains from one sample in a study of blood T cells in healthy people across ages. TCRdb reprocessed the 5' RACE reads with MiXCR, giving one entry per CDR3 protein. This sample has hundreds of thousands of distinct CDR3 sequences, with roughly 44% found just once. Specimen: blood. The receptors shown here come from a man in his fifties or sixties in good health. Each CDR3 is given with its conserved first and last residue. Each record gives: V gene, clone size, CDR3 length, D gene, J gene, CDR3 protein, CDR3 DNA. The D gene is left open where the match is weak. Size values are once, few and many counts, or a class for expanded clones, and some rows have none.

V: TRBV4-1; size: few; length: 14; D: TRBD1; J: TRBJ1-4; CDR3: CASSPDRADEKLFF; DNA: TGCGCCAGCAGCCCGGACAGGGCAGACGAAAAACTGTTTTTT
V: TRBV7-2; size: few; length: 14; D: -; J: TRBJ2-7; CDR3: CASSPQSQGYEQYF; DNA: TGTGCCAGCAGCCCACAGAGCCAGGGCTACGAGCAGTACTTC
V: TRBV6-5; size: few; length: 16; D: TRBD1; J: TRBJ2-7; CDR3: CASSYSPGQGVYEQYF; DNA: TGTGCCAGCAGTTATTCTCCGGGACAGGGTGTATACGAGCAGTACTTC
V: TRBV4-1; size: -; length: 14; D: -; J: TRBJ1-4; CDR3: CASSQTEDNEKLFF; DNA: TGCGCCAGCAGCCAAACAGAGGATAATGAAAAACTGTTTTTT
V: TRBV4-1; size: -; length: 16; D: -; J: TRBJ2-7; CDR3: CASSQEGGAGSYEQYF; DNA: TGCGCCAGCAGCCAAGAGGGGGGGGCAGGAAGCTACGAGCAGTACTTC
V: TRBV28; size: few; length: 15; D: -; J: TRBJ1-2; CDR3: CASSLATRPIYGYTF; DNA: TGTGCCAGCAGTTTAGCGACGCGGCCCATCTATGGCTACACCTTC
V: TRBV4-3; size: -; length: 15; D: TRBD2; J: TRBJ2-7; CDR3: CPSSQGRGAQYEQYF; DNA: TGCCCCAGCAGCCAAGGGCGGGGGGCCCAATACGAGCAGTACTTC
V: TRBV7-2; size: -; length: 17; D: TRBD2; J: TRBJ2-3; CDR3: CASSLEGSGGHTDTQYF; DNA: TGTGCCAGCAGCTTAGAGGGAAGCGGGGGCCACACAGATACGCAGTATTTT
V: TRBV20-1; size: -; length: 15; D: -; J: TRBJ2-1; CDR3: CSARGGRSSYNEQFF; DNA: TGCAGTGCTCGAGGGGGTCGAAGCTCCTACAATGAGCAGTTCTTC
V: TRBV14; size: -; length: 14; D: -; J: TRBJ1-2; CDR3: CASSPTSGPYGYTF; DNA: TGTGCCAGCAGCCCAACCTCTGGGCCCTATGGCTACACCTTC
V: TRBV4-1; size: -; length: 18; D: -; J: TRBJ2-2; CDR3: CASSQLGRGLREAGELFF; DNA: TGCGCCAGCAGCCAGCTGGGAAGGGGCTTACGTGAGGCCGGGGAGCTGTTTTTT
V: TRBV12-3/TRBV12-4; size: few; length: 17; D: TRBD1; J: TRBJ2-1; CDR3: CASSFISGQGLYNEQFF; DNA: TGTGCCAGCAGTTTTATCAGTGGACAGGGATTATACAATGAGCAGTTCTTC
V: TRBV4-1; size: few; length: 12; D: -; J: TRBJ2-2; CDR3: CASSQRPGELFF; DNA: TGCGCCAGCAGCCAGAGACCCGGGGAGCTGTTTTTT
V: TRBV28; size: -; length: 14; D: -; J: TRBJ1-2; CDR3: CASVAGLGNYGYTF; DNA: TGTGCCAGCGTTGCAGGTCTGGGTAACTATGGCTACACCTTC
V: TRBV20-1; size: many; length: 14; D: TRBD1; J: TRBJ2-3; CDR3: CSALGQGMADTQYF; DNA: TGCAGTGCCCTCGGACAGGGGATGGCAGATACGCAGTATTTT
V: TRBV7-3; size: -; length: 15; D: TRBD1; J: TRBJ1-1; CDR3: CASSLDRGPNTEAFF; DNA: TGTGCCAGCAGCCTTGACAGGGGGCCCAACACTGAAGCTTTCTTT
V: TRBV20-1; size: few; length: 12; D: -; J: TRBJ1-2; CDR3: CSAKGANYGYTF; DNA: TGCAGTGCCAAGGGGGCTAACTATGGCTACACCTTC
V: TRBV9; size: -; length: 16; D: TRBD1; J: TRBJ2-5; CDR3: CASSAGGTGGTETQYF; DNA: TGTGCCAGCAGCGCCGGGGGGACAGGGGGCACAGAGACCCAGTACTTC